A selection of T cell receptor beta chains follows, all from one sample in a study of beta chain features in type 1 diabetes. Only in-frame clones appear in the TCRdb table, and some are missing; sequencing was by immunoSEQ multiplex PCR. The sample consists of around 170,000 clones, roughly 9% of them appearing once. Sequenced: central memory CD4+ T cells from blood. These receptors were obtained from a woman aged 18 to 35 in good health. The CDR3 runs from the conserved cysteine through the conserved F or W. The D gene is left open where the match is weak. For some rows the clone size is stated as once, few or many, or as a class when expanded; others skip it.

few	TRBJ2-5	TRBV30	TRBD2	CAWTLGTSGSVQETQYF	TGTGCCTGGACCCTAGGGACTAGCGGGAGTGTGCAAGAGACCCAGTACTTC
few	TRBJ2-7	TRBV5-4	TRBD1	CASSLDGTGDYEQYF	TGTGCCAGCAGCTTGGACGGGACAGGGGACTACGAGCAGTACTTC
-	TRBJ1-4	TRBV7-2	-	CASSYRGSEKLFF	TGTGCCAGCAGCTATAGGGGTAGTGAAAAACTGTTTTTT
many	TRBJ2-7	TRBV15	-	CATSRDRKGPYEQYF	TGTGCCACCAGCAGAGATCGAAAGGGGCCATACGAGCAGTACTTC
-	TRBJ1-1	TRBV7-3	-	CASSSYLREENTEAFF	TGTGCCAGCAGCTCCTATCTCAGGGAGGAAAACACTGAAGCTTTCTTT
-	TRBJ2-3	TRBV2	TRBD2	CASNLLAGGTDTQYF	TGTGCCAGCAACCTCCTAGCGGGGGGCACAGATACGCAGTATTTT
-	TRBJ1-4	TRBV2	-	CASTEQRSAGKHEKLFF	TGTGCCAGCACCGAACAACGGTCTGCAGGAAAACATGAAAAACTGTTTTTT
-	TRBJ2-7	TRBV14	TRBD1	CASSPLTGDHEQYF	TGTGCCAGCAGCCCCCTGACAGGGGACCACGAGCAGTACTTC
few	TRBJ1-2	TRBV15	-	CATSRDQGVQRGYTF	TGTGCCACCAGCAGAGATCAGGGCGTACAAAGGGGCTACACCTTC
-	TRBJ1-1	TRBV2	-	CASSEGGHNTEAFF	TGTGCCAGCAGTGAAGGTGGACATAACACTGAAGCTTTCTTT
-	TRBJ2-1	TRBV4-2	TRBD2	CASSQVTSGYNEQFF	TGTGCCAGCAGCCAAGTCACTAGCGGGTACAATGAGCAGTTCTTC
few	TRBJ2-7	TRBV7-2	-	CASSLALGGGGPRSYEQYF	TGTGCCAGCAGCTTAGCGCTAGGAGGGGGCGGTCCCCGATCCTACGAGCAGTACTTC
many	TRBJ2-7	TRBV27	TRBD1	CASRSGFGQVSYEQYF	TGTGCCAGCCGTTCCGGGTTCGGACAGGTCTCCTACGAGCAGTACTTC
few	TRBJ2-3	TRBV19	-	CASSYGINSGSGRTDTQYF	TGTGCCAGTAGCTACGGGATAAATAGCGGCTCTGGGAGGACAGATACGCAGTATTTT
few	TRBJ1-4	TRBV4-1	-	CASSSRLGEKLFF	TGCGCCAGCAGCTCAAGACTAGGGGAAAAACTGTTTTTT
-	TRBJ2-5	TRBV5-1	TRBD2	CASSLEAGRGETQYF	TGCGCCAGCAGCTTGGAAGCGGGGAGAGGAGAGACCCAGTACTTC
few	TRBJ1-4	TRBV5-1	-	CASSSPGDNEKLFF	TGCGCCAGCAGCTCACCGGGGGATAATGAAAAACTGTTTTTT
few	TRBJ1-4	TRBV7-2	-	CASSLDNYSEKLFF	TGTGCCAGCAGCTTGGACAATTACTCTGAAAAACTGTTTTTT
few	TRBJ2-1	TRBV4-3	TRBD1	CASSPDRTNEQFF	TGCGCCAGCAGCCCGGACAGGACCAATGAGCAGTTCTTC
few	TRBJ2-1	TRBV18	-	CASSPGRDEQFF	TGTGCCAGCTCACCAGGGCGGGATGAGCAGTTCTTC
-	TRBJ1-5	TRBV7-9	-	CASSYGTTIYSNQPQHF	TGTGCCAGCAGCTACGGGACAACTATTTATAGCAATCAGCCCCAGCATTTT
-	TRBJ1-1	TRBV15	-	CATSIEGDTEAFF	TGTGCCACCAGCATAGAGGGAGACACTGAAGCTTTCTTT
few	TRBJ1-1	TRBV18	-	CASSPLEGGTEAFF	TGTGCCAGCTCACCACTGGAAGGGGGCACTGAAGCTTTCTTT
few	TRBJ2-1	TRBV19	TRBD2	CASSPSGGVNEQFF	TGTGCCAGTAGTCCTAGCGGAGGGGTCAATGAGCAGTTCTTC
-	TRBJ1-3	TRBV4-1	-	CASSRQLVSRGATGNTIYF	TGCGCCAGCAGCCGACAACTGGTCAGCAGGGGAGCAACTGGAAACACCATATATTTT
-	TRBJ1-1	TRBV25-1	-	CASSGDFEAFF	TGTGCCAGCAGTGGGGACTTCGAAGCTTTCTTT
few	TRBJ2-1	TRBV7-8	-	CASSPPGVAWGNEQFF	TGTGCCAGCAGCCCCCCGGGAGTAGCGTGGGGCAATGAGCAGTTCTTC
few	TRBJ1-3	TRBV6-5	-	CASSSGQRYAGNTIYF	TGTGCCAGCAGTTCAGGGCAGAGGTACGCTGGAAACACCATATATTTT
few	TRBJ1-5	TRBV5-1	-	CASSLNGAGIQPQHF	TGCGCCAGCAGCTTGAATGGGGCAGGGATACAGCCCCAGCATTTT
-	TRBJ2-1	TRBV30	TRBD2	CAWTLAGGNEQFF	TGTGCCTGGACGCTAGCGGGAGGCAATGAGCAGTTCTTC
few	TRBJ1-2	TRBV25-1	-	CASSTGSRYGYTF	TGTGCCAGCAGCACAGGGTCGCGCTATGGCTACACCTTC
-	TRBJ2-2	TRBV7-3	-	CASSPVGATGELFF	TGTGCCAGCAGCCCGGTGGGGGCCACCGGGGAGCTGTTTTTT
-	TRBJ1-2	TRBV7-9	TRBD1	CASTGGDGYTF	TGTGCCAGCACAGGGGGCGATGGCTACACCTTC
few	TRBJ1-2	TRBV29-1	TRBD1	CSSGEGAPGRNYGYTF	TGCAGCTCCGGCGAGGGGGCTCCCGGACGGAACTATGGCTACACCTTC
few	TRBJ2-3	TRBV30	TRBD2	CAWREAGGTDTQYF	TGTGCCTGGAGGGAGGCGGGAGGGACAGATACGCAGTATTTT
-	TRBJ1-2	TRBV19	-	CASNPTVSDYGYTF	TGTGCCAGTAATCCGACAGTGTCCGACTATGGCTACACCTTC
-	TRBJ2-7	TRBV11-2	-	CASSFRVDNYDEQYF	TGTGCCAGCAGCTTTAGGGTGGACAATTATGACGAGCAGTACTTC
few	TRBJ2-3	TRBV28	-	CASSLSGPDTQYF	TGTGCCAGCTCTTTGAGCGGACCAGATACGCAGTATTTT
-	TRBJ1-5	TRBV14	-	CASSQEESENSNQPQHF	TGTGCCAGCAGCCAAGAGGAGTCGGAGAATAGCAATCAGCCCCAGCATTTT
few	TRBJ1-2	TRBV5-1	TRBD1	CASSHGQGFHGYTF	TGCGCCAGCAGCCATGGACAGGGGTTTCATGGCTACACCTTC
few	TRBJ1-6	TRBV5-1	TRBD1	CASSRTGLNSPLHF	TGCGCCAGCAGCCGGACAGGTCTAAATTCACCCCTCCACTTT
-	TRBJ1-1	TRBV7-2	-	CASSPGWGQNTEAFF	TGTGCCAGCAGCCCGGGTTGGGGCCAGAACACTGAAGCTTTCTTT
few	TRBJ1-2	TRBV21-1	-	CASSNGGRLDGYTF	TGTGCCAGCAGCAACGGGGGGCGCCTGGATGGCTACACCTTC
many	TRBJ1-5	TRBV7-2	-	CASSLARDQPQHF	TGTGCCAGCAGCTTAGCGAGAGATCAGCCCCAGCATTTT
few	TRBJ2-5	TRBV5-1	-	CASGDPGLTTQTQYF	TGCGCCAGCGGCGACCCGGGACTGACAACGCAGACCCAGTACTTC
few	TRBJ1-3	TRBV4-3	-	CASSQEGADHSGNTIYF	TGCGCCAGCAGCCAAGAGGGGGCAGACCACTCTGGAAACACCATATATTTT
few	TRBJ2-5	TRBV7-2	-	CASSLGGTQYF	TGTGCCAGCAGCTTAGGTGGCACCCAGTACTTC
few	TRBJ2-1	TRBV4-3	-	CASSQDSGQIYNEQFF	TGCGCCAGCAGCCAAGATTCAGGACAGATTTACAATGAGCAGTTCTTC
few	TRBJ2-6	TRBV5-1	-	CASGTGFGANVLTF	TGCGCCAGCGGAACAGGGTTTGGGGCCAACGTCCTGACTTTC
-	TRBJ1-4	TRBV19	-	CASSIRTPEKLFF	TGTGCCAGTAGTATCCGGACACCTGAAAAACTGTTTTTT
few	TRBJ2-3	TRBV7-3	-	CASSLMAAGANTDTQYF	TGTGCCAGCAGCTTAATGGCCGCGGGGGCCAATACAGATACGCAGTATTTT
-	TRBJ2-1	TRBV11-2	-	CASSPVERSSYNEQFF	TGTGCCAGCAGCCCCGTGGAGCGGAGCTCCTACAATGAGCAGTTCTTC
-	TRBJ2-7	TRBV18	TRBD2	CASSTSGTYEQYF	TGTGCCAGCTCAACTAGCGGTACCTACGAGCAGTACTTC
-	TRBJ1-1	TRBV18	-	CASSPDRSGEAFF	TGTGCCAGCTCACCAGACAGGTCTGGGGAAGCTTTCTTT
-	TRBJ2-2	TRBV29-1	TRBD1	CSVARDRVDTGELFF	TGCAGCGTTGCCCGAGACAGGGTGGACACCGGGGAGCTGTTTTTT